This T cell receptor (beta chain) was sequenced in a study of T cells after yellow fever vaccination. As for the study in general: It was SMART-Seq v4 Ultra Low Input that prepared the fractions with low cell numbers. Study-level points and caveats: Clones that expanded after primary vaccination mostly reappeared after the booster (approximately 96% CD4, approximately 85% CD8).

This clonotype was detected many times. Its matching antigen is unknown. Template switching with 5'RACE generated the TCR cDNA and added a universal primer site and UMIs. TCRdb re-derived calls from the 5' RACE reads in MiXCR, one entry per CDR3 protein. The data contain around 46,000 distinct CDR3 sequences, about 7.4% of them singletons. From germline, CDR1 is SEHNR and CDR2 FQNEAQ (reference sequence). Trimming took 0 bases from V and 3 from J, leaving 0 bases between them. This CDR3 region has 12 residues. This sequence joins TRBV7-9 and TRBJ1-3; unclear D gene. This TCR was recovered from a man aged 18 to 30 who received the YFV17D yellow fever vaccine. Sequenced material: CD8+ T cells sorted from PBMCs, taken less than 16 days after the first yellow fever vaccination. CDR3 loop: CASSLAGNTIYF. Here the CDR3 DNA reads TGTGCCAGCAGCTTAGCTGGAAACACCATATATTTT. The whole variable domain, filled in from reference TRBV7-9 and TRBJ1-3, reads DTGVSQNPRHKITKRGQNVTFRCDPISEHNRLYWYRQTLGQGPEFLTYFQNEAQLEKSRLLSDRFSAERPKGSFSTLEIQRTEQGDSAMYLCASSLAGNTIYFGEGSWLTVV.